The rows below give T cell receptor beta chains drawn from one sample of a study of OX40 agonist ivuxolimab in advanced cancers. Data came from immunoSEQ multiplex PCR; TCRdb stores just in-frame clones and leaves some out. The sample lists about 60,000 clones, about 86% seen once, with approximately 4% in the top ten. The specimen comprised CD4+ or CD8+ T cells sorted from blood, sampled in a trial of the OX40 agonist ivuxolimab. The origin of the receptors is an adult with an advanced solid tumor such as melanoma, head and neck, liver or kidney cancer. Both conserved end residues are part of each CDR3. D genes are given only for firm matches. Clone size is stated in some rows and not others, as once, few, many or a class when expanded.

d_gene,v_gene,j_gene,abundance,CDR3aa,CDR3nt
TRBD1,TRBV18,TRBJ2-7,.,CASSRTGTGSSYEQYF,TGTGCCAGCTCACGAACCGGGACAGGGTCCTCCTACGAGCAGTACTTC
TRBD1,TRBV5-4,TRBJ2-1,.,CASSPEGTGISYNEQFF,TGTGCCAGCAGCCCCGAAGGGACAGGGATCTCCTACAATGAGCAGTTCTTC
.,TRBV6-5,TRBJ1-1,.,CASSYRTGPLGPEAFF,TGTGCCAGCAGTTATAGGACGGGACCCTTGGGTCCTGAAGCTTTCTTT
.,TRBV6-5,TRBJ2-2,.,CASRPTNKAGLKLFF,TGTGCCAGCAGGCCTACGAACAAGGCGGGGCTGAAACTGTTTTTT
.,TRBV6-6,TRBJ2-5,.,CASSYVGEQTQYF,TGTGCCAGCAGTTACGTAGGGGAACAGACCCAGTACTTC
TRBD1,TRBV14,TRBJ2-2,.,CASSRASGRGRVTGELFF,TGTGCCAGCAGCCGCGCCTCCGGCAGGGGGCGCGTCACCGGGGAGCTGTTTTTT
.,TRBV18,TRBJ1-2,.,CASSPEPYYGYTF,TGTGCCAGCTCACCAGAACCTTACTATGGCTACACCTTC
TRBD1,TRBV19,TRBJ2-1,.,CASTPGQGAGEQFF,TGTGCCAGTACTCCGGGACAGGGGGCAGGTGAGCAGTTCTTC
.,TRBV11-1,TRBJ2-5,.,CASSPTPGAETQYF,TGTGCCAGCAGCCCCACGCCAGGGGCAGAGACCCAGTACTTC
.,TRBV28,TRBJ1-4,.,CASTWGGSNEKLFF,TGTGCCAGCACGTGGGGAGGATCGAATGAAAAACTGTTTTTT
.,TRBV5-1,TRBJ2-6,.,CASSLVALSANVLTF,TGCGCCAGCAGCTTGGTAGCTTTATCGGCCAACGTCCTGACTTTC
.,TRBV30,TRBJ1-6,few,CAWGRDGNSPLHF,TGTGCCTGGGGCCGGGACGGTAATTCACCCCTCCACTTT
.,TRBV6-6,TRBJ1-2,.,CASSPLARYGYTF,TGTGCCAGCAGTCCCTTGGCCCGCTATGGCTACACCTTC
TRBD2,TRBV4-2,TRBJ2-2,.,CASSQDRTGGQGELFF,TGTGCCAGCAGCCAGGACCGAACGGGAGGGCAAGGGGAGCTGTTTTTT
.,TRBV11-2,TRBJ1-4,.,CASSLQGTNEKLFF,TGTGCCAGCAGCCTACAGGGAACTAATGAAAAACTGTTTTTT
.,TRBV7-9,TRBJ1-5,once,CASSLEGRNQPQHF,TGTGCCAGCAGCTTGGAGGGACGCAATCAGCCCCAGCATTTT
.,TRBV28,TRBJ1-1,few,CASVGGTMNTEAFF,TGTGCCAGCGTAGGGGGGACTATGAACACTGAAGCTTTCTTT
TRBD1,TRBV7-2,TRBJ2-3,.,CASSSQGSDTQYF,TGTGCCAGCAGCTCACAGGGGTCAGATACGCAGTATTTT
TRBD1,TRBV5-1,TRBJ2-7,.,CASSLENRGAYEQYF,TGCGCCAGCAGCTTGGAGAACAGGGGAGCCTACGAGCAGTACTTC
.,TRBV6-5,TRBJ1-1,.,CASSYPGANTEAFF,TGTGCCAGCAGTTACCCGGGGGCGAACACTGAAGCTTTCTTT
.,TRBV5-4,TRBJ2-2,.,CASSLGGRGELFF,TGTGCCAGCAGCTTGGGCGGTCGAGGGGAGCTGTTTTTT
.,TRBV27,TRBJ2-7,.,CASSLTVATYEQYF,TGTGCCAGCAGTTTAACCGTGGCAACCTACGAGCAGTACTTC
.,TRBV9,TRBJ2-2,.,CASSSTGGWSGELFF,TGTGCCAGCAGCTCCACCGGGGGATGGAGCGGGGAGCTGTTTTTT
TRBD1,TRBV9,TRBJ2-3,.,CASSVVVGGSDTQYF,TGTGCCAGCAGCGTAGTGGTAGGGGGCTCAGATACGCAGTATTTT
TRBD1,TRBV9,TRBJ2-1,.,CASSVTGDSYNEQFF,TGTGCCAGCAGCGTAACAGGGGACAGCTACAATGAGCAGTTCTTC
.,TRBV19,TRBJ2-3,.,CASSITRSSTDTQYF,TGTGCCAGTAGTATAACAAGATCCAGCACAGATACGCAGTATTTT
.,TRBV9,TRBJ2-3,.,CASSSRQSTDTQYF,TGTGCCAGCAGCTCAAGACAGAGCACAGATACGCAGTATTTT
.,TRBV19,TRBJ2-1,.,CASPPGGLQGAYNEQFF,TGTGCCAGTCCCCCGGGGGGCTTACAGGGGGCCTACAATGAGCAGTTCTTC
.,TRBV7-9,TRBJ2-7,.,CASSRTAGQSYEQYF,TGTGCCAGCAGCCGAACTGCGGGACAGTCCTACGAGCAGTACTTC
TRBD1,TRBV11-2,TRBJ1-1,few,CASSLDPGQIAEAFF,TGTGCCAGCAGCTTAGATCCGGGACAGATCGCTGAAGCTTTCTTT
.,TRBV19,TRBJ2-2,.,CASTKPGATGELFF,TGTGCCAGCACAAAACCAGGGGCGACCGGGGAGCTGTTTTTT
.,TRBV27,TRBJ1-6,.,CASSFEGLEYNSPLHF,TGTGCCAGCAGTTTTGAGGGGCTTGAATATAATTCACCCCTCCACTTT
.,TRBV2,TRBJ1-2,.,CASSDLGMGNGYTF,TGTGCCAGCAGTGACTTGGGAATGGGGAATGGCTACACCTTC
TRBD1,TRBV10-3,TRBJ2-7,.,CAISARTGTEQYF,TGTGCCATCAGTGCTCGGACAGGGACCGAGCAGTACTTC
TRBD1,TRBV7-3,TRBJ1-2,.,CASSFQGEGYTF,TGTGCCAGCAGCTTTCAGGGGGAAGGCTACACCTTC
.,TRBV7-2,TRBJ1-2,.,CASSQTGIGYTF,TGTGCCAGCAGTCAAACAGGGATCGGCTACACCTTC
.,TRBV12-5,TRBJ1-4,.,CASGLQGPTNEKLFF,TGTGCTAGTGGTTTGCAGGGGCCAACTAATGAAAAACTGTTTTTT